This T cell receptor beta chain was sequenced for a study of blood T cell repertoires in COVID-19. Study at large: Sites in the United States, Italy and Spain provided acute and convalescent COVID-19 samples.

The V gene end was trimmed by 4 bases and the J gene end by 2 bases; junction bases not matched to a gene: 1. This CDR3 region has 15 residues. Germline V gene data show CDR1 as LGHNA and CDR2 as YNFKEQ. Original handling: Researchers report that nucleated cell counts were estimated from reference gene primer amplification. TCRdb's table, derived via immunoSEQ multiplex PCR, lists solely in-frame clones and lacks some. That table furnishes V, J and clone size, whereas the DNA furnished D and trimming. This sample carries roughly 140,000 clones, 76% of them seen once, and the ten largest clones take approximately 3.7%.

Sequencing used peripheral blood. This receptor was identified in a woman aged 80 or older with acute or convalescent COVID-19. This rearrangement joins TRBV4-2 to TRBJ2-1; the match to TRBD2 covers 11 bases. CDR3: CASSPTSGAYNEQFF. The CDR3 bases are TGTGCCAGCAGCCCGACTAGCGGGGCCTACAATGAGCAGTTCTTC.